Following are 19 T cell receptor beta chains from one sample sequenced in a study of T cells after yellow fever vaccination. MiXCR, run by TCRdb on the 5' RACE reads, gives a single entry per CDR3 protein. The sample lists roughly 350,000 distinct CDR3 sequences, 4.1% seen once, with 20% to 25% in the top ten. The sequencing here drew on PBMCs, taken 5 days after the yellow fever booster vaccination. The receptors originated from a man between 18 and 29 years old who received the YFV17D yellow fever vaccine.

The sample holds a few counts of this clonotype. V is TRBV7-3 and J is TRBJ2-2; 14 bases fit TRBD2. The CDR3 runs 16 residues. Germline V CDR1 and CDR2: SGHTA, FQGTGA. Trimming at V came to 5 bases and at J to 4 bases, leaving 3 bases not matched to a gene. CDR3 in DNA: TGTGCCAGCAGCATTGGACTAGCGGGGGGCACCGGGGAGCTGTTTTTT. Its translation is CASSIGLAGGTGELFF.

The rearrangement joins TRBV19 to TRBJ2-3; D possibly corresponds to TRBD1 (5 bases). Germline assignment: CDR1 LNHDA and CDR2 SQIVND (reference sequence). The CDR3 sequence is 14 residues long. The V end lost 2 bases, the J end lost 6 bases, and 12 bases lay between the germline ends. CDR3 sequence reads: CASSINPRVDTQYF. Here the CDR3 DNA reads TGTGCCAGTAGTATAAACCCCAGGGTCGATACGCAGTATTTT.

The chain combines TRBV6-6 with TRBJ1-3; 7 positions match TRBD1. Trimming removed 5 bases from V and 3 bases from J; junction bases left unmatched: 10. Germline lookup yields CDR1 MNHNY and CDR2 SVGAGI (reference sequence). The length of the CDR3 is 16 residues. The CDR3, as DNA: TGTGCCAGCAGTAGGATGACAGGGTCTGGTGGAAACACCATATATTTT. Translation: CASSRMTGSGGNTIYF.

The chain uses TRBV7-9 and TRBJ1-4; D is undetermined. Germline-derived CDR1 and CDR2 are SEHNR and FQNEAQ (reference sequence). The V and J ends lost 1 base and 8 bases respectively, with 8 bases between them. The CDR3 spans 13 residues. CDR3 in amino acids: CASSLESGEKLFF. The CDR3 DNA reads TGTGCCAGCAGCTTAGAGAGTGGGGAAAAACTGTTTTTT.

At least ten counts were recorded for this clonotype. This chain links TRBV5-6 with TRBJ1-1; the D gene is possibly TRBD1 (5 bases). The CDR3 loop spans 15 amino acids. Trimming cost V 6 bases and J 6 bases, with 21 bases left between them. Looked up from germline, CDR1 is SGHDT and CDR2 is YYEEEE. The CDR3 DNA sequence: TGTGCCAGCACCCCTCGTTTTAGACCAGGGTCTGAAGCTTTCTTT. It codes for CASTPRFRPGSEAFF.

This clonotype came up many times. The chain has TRBV11-2 and TRBJ1-6; weak D call: TRBD1 (5 bases). V dropped 4 bases and J dropped 7 bases, with 14 bases sitting between them. The CDR3 extends over 15 amino acids. In germline, CDR1 is SGHAT, CDR2 FQNNGV. The CDR3 reads CASSSLQGLNSPLHF. The DNA for the CDR3 is TGTGCCAGCAGCTCACTTCAGGGCCTAAATTCACCCCTCCACTTT.

In DNA form, the CDR3 reads TGTGCCAGCAGCTTGAGCGGGGCGTATAGCAATCAGCCCCAGCATTTT. This translates into CASSLSGAYSNQPQHF. The chain uses TRBV7-2 and TRBJ1-5; possible D gene TRBD1, 5 bases. Trimming took 3 bases from V and 0 from J, leaving 12 bases between them. CDR3 length equals 16 residues. Germline V CDR1 and CDR2: SGHTA, FQGNSA. The variable domain in full, with the rest retrieved from reference TRBV7-2 and TRBJ1-5, is GAGVSQSPSNKVTEKGKDVELRCDPISGHTALYWYRQSLGQGLEFLIYFQGNSAPDKSGLPSDRFSAERTGGSVSTLTIQRTQQEDSAVYLCASSLSGAYSNQPQHFGDGTRLSIL.

V is TRBV12-5 and J is TRBJ2-3, with D tentatively TRBD1 (5 bases). Trimming left V 2 bases short and J 0 bases short, with 6 bases between. This CDR3 has 14 amino acids. In germline, CDR1 is LGHNT, CDR2 FRNRAP. The CDR3 loop is CASGLSGSTDTQYF. The DNA for the CDR3 is TGTGCTAGTGGTTTGTCAGGGAGCACAGATACGCAGTATTTT.

Concerning this clonotype itself: Possible read error: a much larger clone is one base away. This chain links TRBV19 with TRBJ1-1; D gene ambiguous. The CDR3 has 12 residues. Germline loops: CDR1 LNHDA, CDR2 SQIVND (reference sequence). For the CDR3, the DNA is TGTGCCAGTAGCATGGGGAGGACTGAAGCTTACTTT. Its protein is CASSMGRTEAYF.

V and J are TRBV28 and TRBJ1-2; weak D call: TRBD1 (6 bases). With 7 bases removed from V and 4 bases from J, the gap between germline ends came to 16 bases. This CDR3 contains 14 residues. Germline CDR1 is MDHEN and CDR2 is SYDVKM. CDR3 sequence (DNA): TGTGCCAGCACGCGGGGGGGGCAGATCTATGGCTACACCTTC. It codes for CASTRGGQIYGYTF.

This clonotype was observed at least ten times. CDR3 coding DNA: TGTGCCACCCGCAAATCCGGCGGGGGGGAGTACGAGCAGTACTTC. Translated, it gives CATRKSGGGEYEQYF. This rearrangement joins TRBV6-2 or TRBV6-3 to TRBJ2-7; 9 bases line up with TRBD2. CDR3 length: 15 amino acids. Germline lookup yields CDR1 MNHEY and CDR2 SVGEGT. Losses at the gene ends were 10 bases for V and 4 bases for J; bases not matched to a gene: 14.

This clonotype was detected ten times or more. The chain employs TRBV7-7 and TRBJ2-5, with D maybe TRBD2 (6 bases). In germline, CDR1 is SSHAT, CDR2 FNYEAQ (reference sequence). The CDR3 is 15 amino acids. Trimming stripped 2 bases from V and 3 bases from J, with 13 bases between. The CDR3 bases are TGTGCCAGCAGCTTACGCCGGGGGTCCGAAGAGACCCAGTACTTC. As protein: CASSLRRGSEETQYF.

This clonotype was counted many times. The gene calls are TRBV2 and TRBJ1-1; maybe TRBD1 (6 bases). V dropped 9 bases and J dropped 2 bases, with 13 bases sitting between them. There are 13 residues in the CDR3. Germline CDR1 reads SNHLY; CDR2 reads FYNNEI. The DNA for the CDR3 is TGTGCCAGACTAACAGGGATTAACACTGAAGCTTTCTTT. This codes for CARLTGINTEAFF.

This clonotype was counted only a few times. This rearrangement joins TRBV4-1 to TRBJ1-4, with TRBD1 as a possible D gene (6 bases). V was trimmed by 3 bases and J by 8 bases, leaving 16 bases between them. This CDR3 spans 15 amino acids. Germline CDR1 MGHRA, CDR2 YSYEKL. CDR3 in DNA: TGCGCCAGCAGCCAGGCCGGGACACTGCAGGAAAAACTGTTTTTT. Protein product: CASSQAGTLQEKLFF.

The table lists this clonotype with a few counts. The chain combines TRBV7-9 with TRBJ1-1, with 9 bases identical to TRBD1. V shed 11 bases, J shed 7 bases, and the junction held 8 bases outside the gene matches. The CDR3 length is 12 residues. The germline CDR1 and CDR2 sequences are SEHNR and FQNEAQ (reference sequence). CDR3 region: CAQSDRGSEAFF. The DNA of the CDR3 is TGTGCCCAGAGCGACAGGGGGAGTGAAGCTTTCTTT. Full variable domain (rest looked up from reference TRBV7-9 and TRBJ1-1): DTGVSQNPRHKITKRGQNVTFRCDPISEHNRLYWYRQTLGQGPEFLTYFQNEAQLEKSRLLSDRFSAERPKGSFSTLEIQRTEQGDSAMYLCAQSDRGSEAFFGQGTRLTVV.

The chain employs TRBV2 and TRBJ2-6; no reliable D call. V lost 2 bases and J 0 bases, leaving 5 bases between the germline ends. Germline CDR1 is SNHLY and CDR2 is FYNNEI. The CDR3 is made up of 15 amino acids. As DNA, the CDR3 is TGTGCCAGCAGTGAACAGAGCTCTGGGGCCAACGTCCTGACTTTC. This codes for CASSEQSSGANVLTF.

In this sample, this clonotype turned up a few times. This chain uses TRBV19 with TRBJ2-2, with 8 bases identical to TRBD1. CDR1 LNHDA and CDR2 SQIVND come from the germline V gene (reference sequence). The CDR3 is 14 amino acids. V lost 8 bases, J lost 5 bases, and 7 bases stayed unmatched. CDR3: CASGVRGLTGELFF. The CDR3, as DNA: TGTGCCAGTGGCGTCAGGGGGCTTACCGGGGAGCTGTTTTTT.

This clonotype was seen ten or more times. J is TRBJ2-3 and V is TRBV30; weak D call: TRBD2 (5 bases). This CDR3 is built from 16 residues. Trimming cost V 2 bases and J 2 bases, with 17 bases left between them. Germline V gene sequence: CDR1 GTSNPN, CDR2 SVGIG (reference sequence). In DNA, the CDR3 is TGTGCCTGGAGTACATCAGACTACTATACCACAGATACGCAGTATTTT. It encodes CAWSTSDYYTTDTQYF. Full variable domain (remainder filled in from reference TRBV30 and TRBJ2-3): SQTIHQWPATLVQPVGSPLSLECTVEGTSNPNLYWYRQAAGRGLQLLFYSVGIGQISSEVPQNLSASRPQDRQFILSSKKLLLSDSGFYLCAWSTSDYYTTDTQYFGPGTRLTVL.

At least ten counts were recorded for this clonotype. The J gene is TRBJ1-4, the V gene TRBV5-1; 8 nucleotides match TRBD1. V lost 4 bases, J lost 6 bases, and 17 bases stayed unmatched. Germline CDR1 SGHRS, CDR2 YFSETQ. CDR3 size: 18 residues. DNA for the CDR3: TGCGCCAGCAGCGTTGTTCCTCCGGGACAGGAGCAACATGAAAAACTGTTTTTT. Encoded protein: CASSVVPPGQEQHEKLFF.